This entry lists 14 T cell receptor beta chains sequenced from one sample in a study of cytomegalovirus exposure and HLA in healthy donors. This PCR relied on a set of 60 Vbeta primers and 13 Jbeta primers. Produced via immunoSEQ multiplex PCR; TCRdb's table is partial and in-frame only. The sample data list about 79,000 clones. Sequencing was carried out using PBMCs. These receptor sequences come from a young man in good health and CMV-seronegative.

The DNA of the CDR3 is TGTGCCAGCAGCCCGGCAGGGGGCAGGGAAAAACTGTTTTTT. It specifies CASSPAGGREKLFF. V gene TRBV5-4 combines with J gene TRBJ1-4, with 8 positions matching TRBD1. The CDR3 runs to 14 residues. Trimming took 4 bases from V and 8 from J; bases not matched to a gene: 7. Germline values: CDR1 SGHNT, CDR2 YYREEE (reference sequence).

The rearrangement joins TRBV12-5 to TRBJ2-7; 9 nucleotides match TRBD1. This CDR3 has 15 residues. Germline-derived CDR1 and CDR2 are LGHNT and FRNRAP. V was pared by 6 bases and J by 3 bases, with 9 bases of the junction left unmatched. The CDR3 reads CASGTSGTGIYEQYF. The CDR3 coding sequence is TGTGCTAGTGGAACTTCCGGGACAGGGATCTACGAGCAGTACTTC.

The chain has TRBV9 and TRBJ2-1; 7 positions agree with TRBD2. The CDR3 runs to 15 residues. V shed 3 bases and J 2 bases; nucleotides not matched to a gene: 5. CDR1 is SGDLS, CDR2 YYNGEE, per germline. As DNA, the CDR3 is TGTGCCAGCAGCGAAGCGGGACCGACCTACAATGAGCAGTTCTTC. It translates to CASSEAGPTYNEQFF.

The chain has TRBV6-5 and TRBJ2-5, with 12 bases aligning to TRBD2. The CDR3 sequence is 14 residues long. With V trimmed by 6 bases and J by 5 bases, 4 bases remained unmatched. Germline V gene lookup returns CDR1 MNHEY and CDR2 SVGAGI. The CDR3 protein is CASRELAGGETQYF. The CDR3 bases are TGTGCCAGCAGGGAACTAGCGGGAGGTGAGACCCAGTACTTC.

This rearrangement joins TRBV11-3 to TRBJ2-5, with D perhaps TRBD2 (6 bases). Trimming cost V 1 base and J 2 bases, with 8 bases left between them. CDR3 length equals 14 residues. Germline-derived CDR1 and CDR2 are SGHNT and YENEEA. CDR3 protein: CASSLVRGQETQYF. The CDR3 coding sequence is TGTGCCAGCAGCTTAGTGCGGGGTCAAGAGACCCAGTACTTC.

The V gene is TRBV6-5, the J gene TRBJ2-3; D is unresolved. V lost 4 bases to trimming and J lost 2 bases, with 4 bases between them. Germline V CDR1 and CDR2: MNHEY, SVGAGI. The CDR3 has 12 amino acids. CDR3 nucleotide sequence: TGTGCCAGCAGTTCTTTCACAGATACGCAGTATTTT. Encoded protein: CASSSFTDTQYF.

Regarding this clone: The junction shows a germline mismatch at one end, possibly a read error. The sample has other DNA sequences that encode this CDR3 too. The chain joins TRBV9 to TRBJ2-5; perhaps TRBD1 as D (5 bases). This CDR3 has 12 amino acids. Germline lookup yields CDR1 SGDLS and CDR2 YYNGEE. The CDR3 region has the DNA TGCGCCAGCAGCGTAGGGGCGGAGACCCAGTACTTC. Protein product: CASSVGAETQYF.

This chain links TRBV20-1 with TRBJ2-5, with TRBD2 as a possible D gene (6 bases). Germline CDR1 and CDR2: DFQATT and SNEGSKA (reference sequence). CDR3 length: 11 amino acids. The V gene lost 6 bases and the J gene lost 5 bases, with 10 bases spanning the gap. CDR3 nucleotides: TGCAGTGCCCTACGGGGGGAGACCCAGTACTTC. Protein product: CSALRGETQYF.

The chain has TRBV7-9 and TRBJ2-7; TRBD2 is a possible D gene (7 bases). The CDR3 consists of 14 residues. Trimming removed 1 base at V and 7 bases at J, with 14 bases between. Germline assignment: CDR1 SEHNR and CDR2 FQNEAQ (reference sequence). CDR3 region: CASSLVGGPWEQYF. The CDR3 DNA reads TGTGCCAGCAGCTTAGTGGGGGGGCCTTGGGAGCAGTACTTC.

The chain links TRBV29-1 to TRBJ2-5, with D possibly being TRBD2 (7 bases). Germline V gene data show CDR1 as SQVTM and CDR2 as ANQGSEA. This CDR3 is built from 15 residues. Trimming shortened V by 6 bases and J by 0 bases, and 17 bases separated the two germline ends. The CDR3 DNA follows: TGCAGCGTCGCGGGGGACATCTACAACCAAGAGACCCAGTACTTC. As protein: CSVAGDIYNQETQYF. The full variable domain, its missing parts supplied by reference TRBV29-1 and TRBJ2-5, is SAVISQKPSRDICQRGTSLTIQCQVDSQVTMMFWYRQQPGQSLTLIATANQGSEATYESGFVIDKFPISRPNLTFSTLTVSNMSPEDSSIYLCSVAGDIYNQETQYFGPGTRLLVL.

The rearrangement links TRBV30 to TRBJ2-1; weak D call: TRBD2 (5 bases). With 2 bases removed from V and 6 bases from J, the gap between germline ends came to 11 bases. The CDR3 spans 13 residues. CDR1 and CDR2 (germline): GTSNPN, SVGIG (reference sequence). The CDR3 reads CAWSLDLPNEQFF. CDR3 nucleotides: TGTGCCTGGAGTTTGGACTTGCCCAATGAGCAGTTCTTC.

This chain links TRBV5-1 with TRBJ1-2; 10 bases map to TRBD1. Germline-derived CDR1 and CDR2 are SGHRS and YFSETQ. J gave up 14 bases and V 4 bases, and 17 bases lay outside the gene matches. The CDR3 length is 15 residues. The CDR3 DNA sequence: TGCGCCAGCAGCCTTCCCGGGACAGGGGCCCCCGTGGGAACCTTC. Translated, it gives CASSLPGTGAPVGTF. Full variable domain (remainder filled in from reference TRBV5-1 and TRBJ1-2): KAGVTQTPRYLIKTRGQQVTLSCSPISGHRSVSWYQQTPGQGLQFLFEYFSETQRNKGNFPGRFSGRQFSNSRSEMNVSTLELGDSALYLCASSLPGTGAPVGTFGSGTRLTVV.

For the CDR3, the DNA is TGTGCCAGCAGCCCCCGTCAGCGGGGTGAGCAGTTCTTC. It specifies CASSPRQRGEQFF. The genes are TRBV7-2 and TRBJ2-1; 7 bases map to TRBD2. In germline, CDR1 is SGHTA, CDR2 FQGNSA. V gave up 5 bases and J gave up 9 bases; unmatched junction bases: 7. CDR3 length: 13 residues. Complete variable domain (other parts from reference TRBV7-2 and TRBJ2-1): GAGVSQSPSNKVTEKGKDVELRCDPISGHTALYWYRQSLGQGLEFLIYFQGNSAPDKSGLPSDRFSAERTGGSVSTLTIQRTQQEDSAVYLCASSPRQRGEQFFGPGTRLTVL.

The chain uses TRBV11-3 and TRBJ2-3; tentative D call: TRBD1 (5 bases). In germline, CDR1 is SGHNT, CDR2 YENEEA. This CDR3 has 18 amino acids. The ends were cut back, 0 bases at V and 2 bases at J, with 18 bases in the middle. Written as DNA, the CDR3 is TGTGCCAGCAGCTTAGAGGGGCAAGCTCGCTACACCACAGATACGCAGTATTTT. As protein: CASSLEGQARYTTDTQYF.